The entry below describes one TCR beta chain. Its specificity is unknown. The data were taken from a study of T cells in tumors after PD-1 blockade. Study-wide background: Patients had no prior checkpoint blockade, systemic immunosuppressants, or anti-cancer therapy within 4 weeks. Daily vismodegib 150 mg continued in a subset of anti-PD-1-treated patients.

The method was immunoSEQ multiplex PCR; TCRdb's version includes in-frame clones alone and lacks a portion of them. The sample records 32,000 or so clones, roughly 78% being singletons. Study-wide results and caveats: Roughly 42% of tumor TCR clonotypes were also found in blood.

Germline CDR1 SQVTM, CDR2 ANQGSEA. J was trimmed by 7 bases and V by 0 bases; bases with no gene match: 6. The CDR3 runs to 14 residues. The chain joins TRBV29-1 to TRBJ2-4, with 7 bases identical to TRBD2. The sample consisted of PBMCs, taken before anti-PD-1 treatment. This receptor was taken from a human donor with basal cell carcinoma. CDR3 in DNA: TGCAGCGTTGAAGAAGCCTACGGGGGGAACATTCAGTACTTC. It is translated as CSVEEAYGGNIQYF.